These 24 T cell receptor beta chains share one sample of origin, sequenced in a study of OX40 agonist ivuxolimab in advanced cancers. Assay used: immunoSEQ multiplex PCR; TCRdb lists only in-frame clones, some missing. The table lists roughly 66,000 clones, around 83% of them singletons, with about 2.5% in the top ten. The sample was CD4+ or CD8+ T cells sorted from blood, taken in a trial of the OX40 agonist ivuxolimab. All receptors derive from an adult with an advanced solid tumor such as melanoma, head and neck, liver or kidney cancer.

The chain is built from TRBV6-1 and TRBJ2-5, with 9 bases that match TRBD2. V was clipped by 3 bases and J by 4 bases; unmatched bases: 3. The CDR3 has 14 amino acids. CDR1 and CDR2 from the germline V gene are MNHNS and SASEGT. This chain's CDR3 is CASSDSSGIETQYF. DNA of the CDR3: TGTGCCAGCAGTGATTCTAGCGGGATAGAGACCCAGTACTTC.

This rearrangement joins TRBV7-2 to TRBJ1-4; no firm D call. The germline CDR1 and CDR2 sequences are SGHTA and FQGNSA. The CDR3 runs to 16 residues. With 1 base removed from V and 0 bases from J, the gap between germline ends came to 9 bases. CDR3 DNA sequence: TGTGCCAGCAGCTTAGAAGGATCCACAACTAATGAAAAACTGTTTTTT. Its translation is CASSLEGSTTNEKLFF.

The V call is TRBV4-2, the J call TRBJ2-7; TRBD1 matches at 11 bases. Trimming at V came to 0 bases and at J to 6 bases, leaving 1 base not matched to a gene. This CDR3 region has 14 residues. The germline V gene has CDR1 LGHNA and CDR2 YNFKEQ. The CDR3 nucleotides are TGTGCCAGCAGCCAAGAGGACAGGGGGCGCGAGCAGTACTTC. It specifies CASSQEDRGREQYF.

The J gene is TRBJ2-1, the V gene TRBV7-9, with 7 bases matching TRBD2. The CDR3 totals 15 residues. Germline CDR1 reads SEHNR; CDR2 reads FQNEAQ (reference sequence). J gave up 2 bases and V 1 base, and 2 bases lay outside the gene matches. Here the CDR3 reads CASSLGLAAYNEQFF. The CDR3 DNA is TGTGCCAGCAGCTTAGGACTAGCTGCCTACAATGAGCAGTTCTTC.

The chain uses TRBV9 and TRBJ1-1, with D hard to call. In germline, CDR1 is SGDLS, CDR2 YYNGEE. V was trimmed by 4 bases and J by 6 bases, leaving 16 bases between them. The CDR3 spans 14 residues. In DNA form, the CDR3 reads TGTGCCAGCAGCCCCGGGCTTGGGAGCCCTGAAGCTTTCTTT. Its translation is CASSPGLGSPEAFF.

The rearrangement links TRBV9 to TRBJ1-4; a possible D gene is TRBD1 (6 bases). The CDR3 runs to 15 residues. Germline lookup yields CDR1 SGDLS and CDR2 YYNGEE. The germline V and J ends were trimmed by 2 bases and 4 bases, with 12 bases remaining between them. DNA of the CDR3: TGTGCCAGCAGCGTGGGGGCAGGCCATAATGAAAAACTGTTTTTT. This sequence encodes CASSVGAGHNEKLFF.

The genes are TRBV11-3 and TRBJ2-7, with D tentatively TRBD1 (6 bases). CDR1 is SGHNT and CDR2 is YENEEA in the germline V gene. The CDR3 totals 13 residues. Trimming removed 5 bases from V and 6 bases from J, with 14 bases in between. CDR3 residues: CASSPSDSPEQYF. Written as DNA, the CDR3 is TGTGCCAGCAGCCCCTCGGACAGCCCCGAGCAGTACTTC.

The chain employs TRBV11-3 and TRBJ2-1, with 10 bases aligning to TRBD2. The CDR3 has 14 amino acids. CDR1 is SGHNT, CDR2 YENEEA, per germline. The V and J ends lost 7 bases and 4 bases, in that order; junction bases with no gene match: 4. The CDR3 DNA reads as TGTGCCAGCAAGATAGCGGGAGGATACAATGAGCAGTTCTTC. It codes for CASKIAGGYNEQFF.

The chain joins TRBV7-2 to TRBJ2-5; D not certain. The CDR3 spans 14 residues. V was trimmed by 0 bases and J by 6 bases, leaving 11 bases between them. From germline, CDR1 is SGHTA and CDR2 FQGNSA. The DNA of the CDR3 is TGTGCCAGCAGCTTAGCGCCTGATGGGAAGACCCAGTACTTC. It translates to CASSLAPDGKTQYF.

This rearrangement joins TRBV5-6 to TRBJ1-4; 9 bases fit TRBD1. The CDR3 length is 15 residues. Germline V gene lookup returns CDR1 SGHDT and CDR2 YYEEEE. V trimming: 3 bases; J trimming: 6 bases; junction bases outside the gene matches: 6. CDR3 in DNA: TGTGCCAGCAGCTCCTACAGGGGGCGGTATGAAAAACTGTTTTTT. It encodes CASSSYRGRYEKLFF.

The V and J genes are TRBV6-5 and TRBJ1-2; TRBD1 aligns across 10 bases. The CDR3 is made up of 13 amino acids. Germline V CDR1 and CDR2: MNHEY, SVGAGI. The V segment lost 6 bases and the J segment 5 bases; nucleotides outside the gene matches: 3. The CDR3 nucleotides are TGTGCCAGCAGGACAGGGGGCTTATATGGCTACACCTTC. This gives the protein CASRTGGLYGYTF.

The chain couples TRBV2 to TRBJ1-1; D might be TRBD1 (5 bases). CDR1 and CDR2 from the germline V gene are SNHLY and FYNNEI. V lost 6 bases to trimming and J lost 5 bases, with 19 bases between them. The CDR3 consists of 15 residues. In nucleotides, the CDR3 is TGTGCCAGCAGGCGTGGGGGGACCGCAGAGACTGAAGCTTTCTTT. It translates to CASRRGGTAETEAFF.

This chain joins TRBV6-6 and TRBJ2-1, with D perhaps TRBD2 (7 bases). In germline, CDR1 is MNHNY, CDR2 SVGAGI (reference sequence). This CDR3 is built from 15 residues. With 7 bases removed from V and 3 bases from J, the gap between germline ends came to 16 bases. Here the CDR3 DNA reads TGTGCCAGCACCTTTAAGGGGGAGGGCTACAATGAGCAGTTCTTC. This codes for CASTFKGEGYNEQFF.

This clone has only one observation. This chain joins TRBV6-5 and TRBJ1-3; D is perhaps TRBD1 (5 bases). The CDR3 has 14 amino acids. Between the trimmed V and J ends, which lost 6 bases and 4 bases, there was a span of 13 bases. The germline CDR1 and CDR2 sequences are MNHEY and SVGAGI. The CDR3 DNA follows: TGTGCCAGCAGAAAACCGGGGGTCGGAAACACCATATATTTT. Translated, it gives CASRKPGVGNTIYF.

This chain uses TRBV30 with TRBJ2-7, with D hard to call. The CDR3 is made up of 15 amino acids. The germline V gene encodes CDR1 GTSNPN and CDR2 SVGIG (reference sequence). Trimming took off 3 bases at V and 6 bases at J, with 21 bases between the two ends. The CDR3 region has the DNA TGTGCCTGGAGCCCTGAAGCTACGGTTCCCTCCGAGCAGTACTTC. Encoded protein: CAWSPEATVPSEQYF.

The J gene is TRBJ2-5, the V gene TRBV7-2, with a possible D match to TRBD1 (5 bases). From germline, CDR1 is SGHTA and CDR2 FQGNSA. V was pared by 1 base and J by 3 bases, with 9 bases between. The CDR3 is 14 amino acids. The CDR3 loop is CASSLGRAEETQYF. The CDR3 coding sequence is TGTGCCAGCAGCTTAGGCAGGGCAGAAGAGACCCAGTACTTC. Full variable domain (rest looked up from reference TRBV7-2 and TRBJ2-5): GAGVSQSPSNKVTEKGKDVELRCDPISGHTALYWYRQSLGQGLEFLIYFQGNSAPDKSGLPSDRFSAERTGGSVSTLTIQRTQQEDSAVYLCASSLGRAEETQYFGPGTRLLVL.

The chain uses TRBV7-2 and TRBJ1-2; TRBD1 matches 8 bases. The junction had 6 bases not matched to a gene; V was cut back by 5 bases and J by 7 bases. The CDR3 contains 13 residues. CDR1 and CDR2 from the germline V gene are SGHTA and FQGNSA. CDR3 amino acids: CASSPRTGFGYTF. The CDR3 bases are TGTGCCAGCAGCCCACGGACAGGGTTTGGCTACACCTTC.

This chain joins TRBV4-2 and TRBJ2-7; the match to TRBD2 covers 14 bases. V lost 3 bases and J lost 3; bases outside the gene matches: 4. Germline V CDR1 and CDR2: LGHNA, YNFKEQ. CDR3 length: 16 amino acids. The CDR3: CASSHPGTSGSYEQYF. In DNA form, the CDR3 reads TGTGCCAGCAGCCATCCCGGGACTAGCGGGAGCTACGAGCAGTACTTC.

The V gene is TRBV30, the J gene TRBJ1-3; 7 nucleotides match TRBD1. With V trimmed by 3 bases and J by 2 bases, 7 bases remained unmatched. The CDR3 has 15 residues. The germline V gene encodes CDR1 GTSNPN and CDR2 SVGIG (reference sequence). The CDR3 here is CAWSVQGRPGNTIYF. The CDR3 DNA is TGTGCCTGGAGCGTACAGGGGAGGCCTGGAAACACCATATATTTT. Filled out from reference TRBV30 and TRBJ1-3, the complete variable domain reads SQTIHQWPATLVQPVGSPLSLECTVEGTSNPNLYWYRQAAGRGLQLLFYSVGIGQISSEVPQNLSASRPQDRQFILSSKKLLLSDSGFYLCAWSVQGRPGNTIYFGEGSWLTVV.

The CDR3 nucleotides are TGCGCCAGCAGCCAAGATACAGGGGGAGGGCTCCTCGGCACTGAAGCTTTCTTT. This encodes CASSQDTGGGLLGTEAFF. The V call is TRBV4-1, the J call TRBJ1-1, with 8 bases aligning to TRBD1. After removal of 0 bases from V and 4 bases from J, the junction contained 13 bases not matched to a gene. The CDR3 runs 18 residues. The germline CDR1 and CDR2 sequences are MGHRA and YSYEKL.

The rearrangement uses TRBV11-2 and TRBJ2-7; 10 nucleotides agree with TRBD2. With V trimmed by 4 bases and J by 4 bases, 10 bases remained unmatched. The CDR3 has 16 residues. Per germline, CDR1 SGHAT and CDR2 FQNNGV. The CDR3 DNA reads as TGTGCCAGCAGCTCTTTATCTAGCGGGAGAGTGTACGAGCAGTACTTC. Translating it yields CASSSLSSGRVYEQYF.

V gene TRBV15 combines with J gene TRBJ1-2; D is unclear. This CDR3 is built from 14 residues. The V end was cut by 0 bases, the J end by 0 bases, with 5 bases between. The V gene's germline CDR1 is LNHNV and CDR2 YYDKDF (reference sequence). The CDR3 coding sequence is TGTGCCACCAGCAGAGACAATACTAACTATGGCTACACCTTC. Its translation is CATSRDNTNYGYTF.

The rearrangement uses TRBV6-1 and TRBJ2-7; D is unresolved. CDR3 size: 15 residues. With 3 bases removed from V and 7 bases from J, the gap between germline ends came to 19 bases. Per the germline V gene, CDR1 is MNHNS and CDR2 is SASEGT. CDR3 DNA: TGTGCCAGCAGTGAGTTCGTGACGGTGGCTGGAGAGCAGTACTTC. Protein sequence: CASSEFVTVAGEQYF.

The rearrangement joins TRBV27 to TRBJ1-2, with D perhaps matching TRBD1 (5 bases). Germline CDR1 is MNHEY and CDR2 is SMNVEV (reference sequence). CDR3 length: 15 residues. V lost 2 bases and J lost 2, with 12 bases in between. DNA of the CDR3: TGTGCCAGCAGTTTAAGGGGAAGACTAAACTATGGCTACACCTTC. As protein: CASSLRGRLNYGYTF.